This TCR gamma chain was captured by sequencing in a study of Vδ1+ human thymocytes. Study-level points and caveats: Thymic TRG and TRD repertoires appeared highly polyclonal, with Gaussian CDR3 length distributions. The authors advised highly purified populations and single-cell validation.

V was clipped by 4 bases and J by 6 bases; unmatched bases: 8. Germline V gives CDR1 EGSTGY, CDR2 YDSYTSSV. The CDR3 runs 14 residues. The table lists this clone with a count of one. Its antigen is not known. Alphabeta T cells were depleted, then CD3+ Vdelta1+ Vdelta2- thymocytes were FACS-sorted. Extracted RNA was reverse transcribed into cDNA. CDR3 amplicons came from multiplex PCR with pooled V-gene forward and constant-region reverse primers. TCRdb re-processed the multiplex PCR reads via CATT. The table shows around 30,000 gamma-chain clones, with about a fifth occurring only once. The J gene is TRGJP2, the V gene TRGV4. This sequence was found in a boy in the first two years of life who had congenital heart surgery. Sequenced material: Vdelta1+ gamma-delta thymocytes from the thymus. The subset denotes: FACS-sorted CD3+ TCRalphabeta- TCRVdelta1+ TCRVdelta2- thymocytes. Here the CDR3 DNA reads TGTGCCACCTGGGAGGTGGAAGGTGATTGGATCAAGACGTTT. Translated, it gives CATWEVEGDWIKTF.